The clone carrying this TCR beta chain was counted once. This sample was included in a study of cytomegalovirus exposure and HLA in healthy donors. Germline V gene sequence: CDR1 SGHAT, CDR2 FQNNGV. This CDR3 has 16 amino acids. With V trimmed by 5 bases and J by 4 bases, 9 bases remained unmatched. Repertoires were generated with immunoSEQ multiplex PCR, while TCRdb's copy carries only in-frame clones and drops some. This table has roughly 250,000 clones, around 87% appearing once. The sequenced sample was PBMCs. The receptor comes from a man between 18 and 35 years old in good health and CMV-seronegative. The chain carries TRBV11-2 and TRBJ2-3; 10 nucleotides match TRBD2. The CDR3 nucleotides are TGTGCCAGCAGCCTCGAGCGGGGGGGCCACTCAGATACGCAGTATTTT. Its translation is CASSLERGGHSDTQYF. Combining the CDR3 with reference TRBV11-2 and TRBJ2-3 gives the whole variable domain EAGVAQSPRYKIIEKRQSVAFWCNPISGHATLYWYQQILGQGPKLLIQFQNNGVVDDSQLPKDRFSAERLKGVDSTLKIQPAKLEDSAVYLCASSLERGGHSDTQYFGPGTRLTVL.